Following are 28 T cell receptor beta chains from one sample sequenced in a study of shared clonotypes between healthy human individuals. Data came from immunoSEQ multiplex PCR; TCRdb stores just in-frame clones and leaves some out. Counted here are 760,000 or so clones, about 96% occurring once; the ten biggest clones make up about 0.25%. Naive CD8 cells were CD45RO-negative, positively selected for CCR7, excluding terminally differentiated effector memory CD45RA+ cells. Sequencing was carried out using naive CD8+ T cells sorted from blood. The receptors were sampled from a young man in good health.

This chain joins TRBV28 and TRBJ2-7; 9 bases are shared with TRBD1. Germline V gene sequence: CDR1 MDHEN, CDR2 SYDVKM. The CDR3 totals 14 residues. Trimming at V came to 7 bases and at J to 4 bases, leaving 8 bases not matched to a gene. The CDR3 nucleotides are TGTGCCAGCAATCGACAGGGGGGCGAGTACGAGCAGTACTTC. This sequence encodes CASNRQGGEYEQYF. The full variable domain, in which reference TRBV28 and TRBJ2-7 provide the parts outside the CDR3, is DVKVTQSSRYLVKRTGEKVFLECVQDMDHENMFWYRQDPGLGLRLIYFSYDVKMKEKGDIPEGYSVSREKKERFSLILESASTNQTSMYLCASNRQGGEYEQYFGPGTRLTVT.

Written as DNA, the CDR3 is TGTGCCAGCAGTTTAGGGACAGACCTCTATGGCTACACCTTC. As protein: CASSLGTDLYGYTF. V is TRBV27 and J is TRBJ1-2; 7 bases map to TRBD1. The CDR3 loop spans 14 amino acids. The V gene's germline CDR1 is MNHEY and CDR2 SMNVEV (reference sequence). Trimming removed 2 bases from V and 4 bases from J; junction bases left unmatched: 4.

This chain joins TRBV5-6 and TRBJ2-2; D is undetermined. Germline lookup yields CDR1 SGHDT and CDR2 YYEEEE. This CDR3 is 12 amino acids long. V lost 3 bases and J lost 11, with 11 bases in between. The CDR3 sequence: CASSSNLIELFF. The DNA for the CDR3 is TGTGCCAGCAGCTCGAACCTCATTGAGCTGTTTTTT.

V usage is TRBV29-1 and J usage is TRBJ1-2; D perhaps matches TRBD1 (6 bases). In germline, CDR1 is SQVTM, CDR2 ANQGSEA. The CDR3 consists of 15 residues. V dropped 4 bases and J dropped 8 bases, with 23 bases sitting between them. The CDR3 loop reads CSVVYPMSGGGGYTF. The DNA for the CDR3 is TGCAGCGTTGTGTACCCTATGTCAGGCGGGGGCGGCTACACCTTC.

The genes are TRBV2 and TRBJ2-3; TRBD1 aligns across 9 bases. This CDR3 region has 17 residues. Germline V gene data show CDR1 as SNHLY and CDR2 as FYNNEI. Trimming at V came to 6 bases and at J to 0 bases, leaving 10 bases not matched to a gene. Here the CDR3 DNA reads TGTGCCAGCAGAGCGACAGGGGGGTCCTATAGCACAGATACGCAGTATTTT. The encoded protein is CASRATGGSYSTDTQYF.

The chain couples TRBV27 to TRBJ2-3; the D gene could be TRBD1 or TRBD2 (5 bases each). The CDR3 runs to 17 residues. Germline CDR1 is MNHEY and CDR2 is SMNVEV (reference sequence). V lost 3 bases to trimming and J lost 4 bases, with 20 bases between them. CDR3 nucleotides: TGTGCCAGCAGTTTGGGGGACCCTTGGGCAGAGGCAGATACGCAGTATTTT. Its protein is CASSLGDPWAEADTQYF.

The chain recombines TRBV7-6 with TRBJ2-3; D not certain. The germline V and J ends were trimmed by 3 bases and 6 bases, with 10 bases remaining between them. Germline V gives CDR1 SGHVS, CDR2 FNYEAQ. The CDR3 has 13 amino acids. Here the CDR3 reads CASSLRKVDTQYF. CDR3 sequence (DNA): TGTGCCAGCAGCTTGCGAAAGGTGGATACGCAGTATTTT.

A single count supports this clone. For the CDR3, the DNA is TGCAGCGTTGACGGGGTAGCGGGACCCAGTCCCTCCTACAATGAGCAGTTCTTC. The encoded protein is CSVDGVAGPSPSYNEQFF. The rearrangement joins TRBV29-1 to TRBJ2-1; TRBD2 matches 8 bases. The CDR3 consists of 18 residues. CDR1 is SQVTM and CDR2 is ANQGSEA in the germline V gene. Germline trimming cut 3 bases from V and 0 bases from J; bases unmatched to any gene: 13.

The J gene is TRBJ2-3, the V gene TRBV7-9; TRBD2 is a possible D gene (6 bases). There are 16 residues in the CDR3. Germline V CDR1 and CDR2: SEHNR, FQNEAQ (reference sequence). V was pared by 5 bases and J by 0 bases, with 15 bases between. The CDR3 nucleotides read TGTGCCAGCAGCCCGATACAAGGGACTAGCACAGATACGCAGTATTTT. This sequence encodes CASSPIQGTSTDTQYF.

This clone was observed a few times. This chain connects TRBV2 to TRBJ1-1; D gene unclear. This CDR3 has 13 residues. Trimming took 4 bases from V and 3 from J, leaving 9 bases between them. Germline V gene sequence: CDR1 SNHLY, CDR2 FYNNEI. In DNA, the CDR3 is TGTGCCAGCAGTGCCGGCGACTACACTGAAGCTTTCTTT. It specifies CASSAGDYTEAFF. The whole variable domain, filled in from reference TRBV2 and TRBJ1-1, reads EPEVTQTPSHQVTQMGQEVILRCVPISNHLYFYWYRQILGQKVEFLVSFYNNEISEKSEIFDDQFSVERPDGSNFTLKIRSTKLEDSAMYFCASSAGDYTEAFFGQGTRLTVV.

The chain carries TRBV2 and TRBJ2-7; TRBD1 aligns across 9 bases. This CDR3 region has 13 residues. V was clipped by 8 bases and J by 5 bases; unmatched bases: 7. Germline V gives CDR1 SNHLY, CDR2 FYNNEI. The CDR3 nucleotides read TGTGCCAGCGGACGGACAGGGGCCAACGAGCAGTACTTC. Translating gives CASGRTGANEQYF.

This clone has just one count. This same CDR3 is encoded by further DNA sequences in the sample. This chain links TRBV27 with TRBJ2-2, with 7 bases lining up with TRBD1. Per germline, CDR1 MNHEY and CDR2 SMNVEV (reference sequence). CDR3 length: 12 residues. The J segment lost 5 bases and the V segment lost 7 bases, leaving 1 base of the junction unmatched. The CDR3 loop is CASTRGTGELFF. DNA of the CDR3: TGTGCCAGCACCAGGGGGACCGGGGAGCTGTTTTTT.

In its sample, this clone was seen a few times. This chain uses TRBV5-1 with TRBJ2-1; TRBD2 matches at 9 bases. V trimming: 2 bases; J trimming: 7 bases; junction bases outside the gene matches: 7. Germline CDR1 and CDR2: SGHRS and YFSETQ. The CDR3 consists of 15 residues. The CDR3 sequence is CASSFSGTSLNEQFF. In DNA form, the CDR3 reads TGCGCCAGCAGCTTCTCCGGGACTAGCCTGAATGAGCAGTTCTTC. Full variable domain (remainder filled in from reference TRBV5-1 and TRBJ2-1): KAGVTQTPRYLIKTRGQQVTLSCSPISGHRSVSWYQQTPGQGLQFLFEYFSETQRNKGNFPGRFSGRQFSNSRSEMNVSTLELGDSALYLCASSFSGTSLNEQFFGPGTRLTVL.

The V call is TRBV5-6, the J call TRBJ1-4, with D unclear. This CDR3 is built from 15 residues. Germline values: CDR1 SGHDT, CDR2 YYEEEE. Trimming pared 0 bases from V and 4 bases from J, leaving 10 bases between. CDR3 residues: CASSLVRDDNEKLFF. CDR3 nucleotide sequence: TGTGCCAGCAGCTTGGTCCGTGACGATAATGAAAAACTGTTTTTT.

This chain connects TRBV29-1 to TRBJ2-1; perhaps TRBD2 as D (6 bases). The CDR3 totals 13 residues. Trimming pared 4 bases from V and 8 bases from J, leaving 15 bases between. CDR1 and CDR2 (germline): SQVTM, ANQGSEA. Written as DNA, the CDR3 is TGCAGCGTTGCGGGACTGGGCGGTCATGAGCAGTTCTTC. Translation gives CSVAGLGGHEQFF.

This rearrangement joins TRBV6-5 to TRBJ2-5; D might be TRBD1 (6 bases). The ends were cut back, 2 bases at V and 5 bases at J, with 12 bases in the middle. The CDR3 loop spans 14 amino acids. Germline loops: CDR1 MNHEY, CDR2 SVGAGI. This CDR3 reads CASSYGQTRETQYF. CDR3 in DNA: TGTGCCAGCAGTTACGGACAGACCCGGGAGACCCAGTACTTC.

The CDR3 spells CASSVTRAGDVDGELFF. The CDR3 DNA sequence: TGTGCCAGCAGCGTTACCCGAGCGGGAGATGTGGACGGGGAGCTGTTTTTT. The genes are TRBV9 and TRBJ2-2; 8 nucleotides agree with TRBD2. Trimming removed 2 bases from V and 7 bases from J; junction bases left unmatched: 13. Germline V CDR1 and CDR2: SGDLS, YYNGEE. This CDR3 comprises 17 residues.

The genes are TRBV7-6 and TRBJ2-7, with 7 bases aligning to TRBD1. Germline V gene lookup returns CDR1 SGHVS and CDR2 FNYEAQ. The V segment lost 3 bases and the J segment 2 bases; nucleotides outside the gene matches: 7. This CDR3 is built from 15 residues. The CDR3 DNA follows: TGTGCCAGCAGCTTGTTACAGGGGATGGCCTACGAGCAGTACTTC. Translated: CASSLLQGMAYEQYF.

The genes are TRBV9 and TRBJ2-5; no reliable D call. V lost 4 bases and J 1 base, leaving 17 bases between the germline ends. CDR3 length: 16 residues. CDR1 and CDR2 from the germline V gene are SGDLS and YYNGEE. The CDR3 DNA reads as TGTGCCAGCAGCCCCTCCTCCCTGCCAGGCCAAGAGACCCAGTACTTC. Translation gives CASSPSSLPGQETQYF.

The chain employs TRBV16 and TRBJ2-3, with unresolved D. CDR1 is KGHSY, CDR2 FQNENV, per germline. The CDR3 is made up of 14 amino acids. Trimming took 2 bases from V and 2 from J, leaving 8 bases between them. CDR3 in amino acids: CASSQETLTDTQYF. Here the CDR3 DNA reads TGTGCCAGCAGCCAAGAGACACTCACAGATACGCAGTATTTT.

In nucleotides, the CDR3 is TGTGCCAGTAGTATAGGGACTTTTAGCAATCAGCCCCAGCATTTT. This gives the protein CASSIGTFSNQPQHF. The chain recombines TRBV19 with TRBJ1-5; D gene uncertain. Germline values: CDR1 LNHDA, CDR2 SQIVND (reference sequence). The CDR3 covers 15 residues. Trimming took off 1 base at V and 0 bases at J, with 7 bases between the two ends.

V and J are TRBV5-1 and TRBJ2-7, with D possibly matching TRBD1 (5 bases). CDR3 length equals 14 residues. V shed 3 bases and J shed 3 bases, with 13 bases lying between them. Germline V gene lookup returns CDR1 SGHRS and CDR2 YFSETQ. The CDR3, as DNA: TGCGCCAGCAGCTCGGACAATACCTACTACGAGCAGTACTTC. Translation: CASSSDNTYYEQYF.

The chain carries TRBV11-2 and TRBJ2-1; D possibly corresponds to TRBD2 (5 bases). The CDR3 spans 14 residues. The germline V and J ends were trimmed by 5 bases and 4 bases, with 12 bases remaining between them. Germline V CDR1 and CDR2: SGHAT, FQNNGV. CDR3 coding DNA: TGTGCCAGCAGCCCGAGGGCCGCTTACAATGAGCAGTTCTTC. It codes for CASSPRAAYNEQFF.

The chain recombines TRBV29-1 with TRBJ2-5; a possible D gene is TRBD2 (5 bases). The J call may be wrong; the DNA end is better matched by TRBJ2-7. The germline V gene encodes CDR1 SQVTM and CDR2 ANQGSEA. The CDR3 has 13 residues. The CDR3 loop is CSVEDRDSYEQYF. CDR3 nucleotide sequence: TGCAGCGTTGAAGATCGGGACTCCTACGAGCAGTACTTC.

The chain is built from TRBV7-9 and TRBJ2-5; 9 nucleotides match TRBD2. The CDR3 totals 15 residues. Germline assignment: CDR1 SEHNR and CDR2 FQNEAQ (reference sequence). V shed 8 bases and J 5 bases; nucleotides not matched to a gene: 12. The CDR3: CASEEAGGPYETQYF. In nucleotides, the CDR3 is TGTGCCAGCGAGGAGGCGGGAGGGCCTTATGAGACCCAGTACTTC. Supplemented by reference TRBV7-9 and TRBJ2-5, the full variable domain reads DTGVSQNPRHKITKRGQNVTFRCDPISEHNRLYWYRQTLGQGPEFLTYFQNEAQLEKSRLLSDRFSAERPKGSFSTLEIQRTEQGDSAMYLCASEEAGGPYETQYFGPGTRLLVL.

The J gene is TRBJ2-5, the V gene TRBV25-1; the match to TRBD2 covers 15 bases. Germline CDR1 MGHDK, CDR2 SYGVNS. With 0 bases clipped from V and 5 bases from J, the junction kept 1 base outside the gene matches. This CDR3 contains 16 residues. CDR3 nucleotide sequence: TGTGCCAGCAGTGAATATGGACTAGCGGGAGGGGAGACCCAGTACTTC. Protein sequence: CASSEYGLAGGETQYF.

The chain carries TRBV28 and TRBJ2-7, with 8 nucleotides matching TRBD1. In germline, CDR1 is MDHEN, CDR2 SYDVKM. V lost 7 bases, J lost 0 bases, and 8 bases stayed unmatched. The CDR3 is made up of 15 amino acids. The DNA for the CDR3 is TGTGCCAGCATTCACACAGGGGGAAACTCCTACGAGCAGTACTTC. This sequence encodes CASIHTGGNSYEQYF.

The chain recombines TRBV7-3 with TRBJ2-1; 8 positions agree with TRBD2. The germline V gene has CDR1 SGHTA and CDR2 FQGTGA. J lost 6 bases, V lost 5 bases, and 15 bases had no gene match. The CDR3 loop spans 17 amino acids. CDR3 nucleotide sequence: TGTGCCAGCAGCCCTGCCCCCGGGCCTAGCGGGTTCAATGAGCAGTTCTTC. Its translation: CASSPAPGPSGFNEQFF.